This TCR beta chain was profiled in a study of T cell responses to AZD1222 COVID-19 vaccine. V lost 6 bases to trimming and J lost 10 bases, with 27 bases between them. The CDR3 loop spans 17 amino acids. Germline lookup yields CDR1 SGHTA and CDR2 FQGNSA. Remarks on this clone: What it recognizes is unknown.

Whole-study findings and limits: Close to half of spike-specific TCRs reportedly recognize unmutated variant regions. Vaccination with two AZD1222 doses was followed by a rise in Spike-specific TCR breadth and depth.

Measured with immunoSEQ multiplex PCR; TCRdb has only the in-frame clones, and not every one. The sample includes more than 90,000 clones, 88% of them seen just once. This sequence originates from an adult who received the AZD1222 COVID-19 vaccine. The rearrangement joins TRBV7-2 to TRBJ1-4; D may be TRBD1 (6 bases). The sequencing here drew on peripheral blood, taken 28 days after the second AZD1222 dose. In nucleotides, the CDR3 is TGTGCCAGCAGAGATACGGGTGGAATACAGGGTCGAGGAAAACTGTTTTTT. Translation: CASRDTGGIQGRGKLFF.